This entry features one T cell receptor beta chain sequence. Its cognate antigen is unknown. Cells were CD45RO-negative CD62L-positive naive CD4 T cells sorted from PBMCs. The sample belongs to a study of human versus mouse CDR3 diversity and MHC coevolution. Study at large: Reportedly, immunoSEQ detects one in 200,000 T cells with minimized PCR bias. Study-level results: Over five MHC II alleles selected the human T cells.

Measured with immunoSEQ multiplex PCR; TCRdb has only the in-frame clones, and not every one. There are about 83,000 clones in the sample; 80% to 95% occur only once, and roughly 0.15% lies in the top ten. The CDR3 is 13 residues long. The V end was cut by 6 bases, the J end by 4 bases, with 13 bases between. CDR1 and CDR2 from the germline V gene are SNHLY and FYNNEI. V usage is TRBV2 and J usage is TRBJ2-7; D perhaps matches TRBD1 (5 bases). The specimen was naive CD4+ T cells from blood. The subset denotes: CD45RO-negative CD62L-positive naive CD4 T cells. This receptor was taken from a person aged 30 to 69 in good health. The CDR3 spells CASSGQLLYEQYF. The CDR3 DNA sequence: TGTGCCAGCAGCGGACAATTGTTATACGAGCAGTACTTC.